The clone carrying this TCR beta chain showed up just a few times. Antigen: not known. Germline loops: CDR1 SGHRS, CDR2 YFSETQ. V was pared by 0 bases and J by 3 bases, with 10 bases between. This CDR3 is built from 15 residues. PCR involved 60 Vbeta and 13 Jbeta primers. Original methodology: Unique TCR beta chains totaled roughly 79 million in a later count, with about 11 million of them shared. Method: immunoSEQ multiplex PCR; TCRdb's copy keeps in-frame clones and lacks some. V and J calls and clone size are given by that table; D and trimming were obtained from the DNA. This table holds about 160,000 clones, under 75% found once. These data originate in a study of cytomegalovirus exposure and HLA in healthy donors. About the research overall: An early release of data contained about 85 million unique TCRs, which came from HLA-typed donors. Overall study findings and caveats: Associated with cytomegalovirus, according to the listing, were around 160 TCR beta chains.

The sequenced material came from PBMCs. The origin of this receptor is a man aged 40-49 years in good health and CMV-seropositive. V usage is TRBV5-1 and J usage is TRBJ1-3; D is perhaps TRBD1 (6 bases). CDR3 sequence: CASSLAGGFGNTIYF. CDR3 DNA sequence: TGCGCCAGCAGCTTGGCGGGGGGCTTTGGAAACACCATATATTTT.